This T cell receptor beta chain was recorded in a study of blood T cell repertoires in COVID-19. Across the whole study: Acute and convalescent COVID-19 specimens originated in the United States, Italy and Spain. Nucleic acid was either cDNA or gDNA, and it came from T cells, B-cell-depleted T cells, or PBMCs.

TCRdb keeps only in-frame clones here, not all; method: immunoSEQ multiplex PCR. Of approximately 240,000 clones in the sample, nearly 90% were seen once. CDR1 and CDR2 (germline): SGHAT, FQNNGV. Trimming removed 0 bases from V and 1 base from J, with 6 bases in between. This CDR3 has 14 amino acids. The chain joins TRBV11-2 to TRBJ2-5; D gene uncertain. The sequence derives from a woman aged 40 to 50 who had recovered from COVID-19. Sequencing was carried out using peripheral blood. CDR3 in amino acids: CASSLDPVQETQYF. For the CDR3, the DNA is TGTGCCAGCAGCTTAGATCCAGTCCAAGAGACCCAGTACTTC.